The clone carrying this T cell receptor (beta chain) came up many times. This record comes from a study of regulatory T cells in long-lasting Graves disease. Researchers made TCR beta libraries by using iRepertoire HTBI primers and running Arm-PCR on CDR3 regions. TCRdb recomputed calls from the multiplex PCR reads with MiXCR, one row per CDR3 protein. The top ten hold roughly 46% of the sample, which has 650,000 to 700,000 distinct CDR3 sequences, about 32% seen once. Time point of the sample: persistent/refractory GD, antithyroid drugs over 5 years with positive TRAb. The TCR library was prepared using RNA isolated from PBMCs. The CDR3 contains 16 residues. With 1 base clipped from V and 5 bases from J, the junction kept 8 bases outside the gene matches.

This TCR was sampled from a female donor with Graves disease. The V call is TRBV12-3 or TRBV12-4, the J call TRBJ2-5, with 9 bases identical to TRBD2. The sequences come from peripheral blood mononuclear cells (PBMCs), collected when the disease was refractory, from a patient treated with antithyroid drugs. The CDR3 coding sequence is TGTGCCAGCAGTTTAGTTGGTAGCGGGAGAGGGGAGACCCAGTACTTC. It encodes CASSLVGSGRGETQYF.